This passage covers 25 T cell receptor beta chains from one sample sequenced in a study of immune evolution from preneoplasia to lung adenocarcinoma. This table comes from immunoSEQ multiplex PCR, and its TCRdb copy is limited to in-frame clones, with some not included. This table has about 4,600 clones, over 70% appearing once. The sequenced sample consisted of FFPE minimally invasive lung adenocarcinoma tissue. These receptors all stem from a person aged 55-80 years with lung adenocarcinoma.

This clone counts as large. The rearrangement uses TRBV19 and TRBJ2-3; no clear D gene. This CDR3 is built from 12 residues. In germline, CDR1 is LNHDA, CDR2 SQIVND (reference sequence). V lost 4 bases, J lost 2 bases, and 4 bases lay in between. Here the CDR3 DNA reads TGTGCCAGTAGTAGGGCCACAGATACGCAGTATTTT. It specifies CASSRATDTQYF.

This clone has only a few counts. J is TRBJ1-1 and V is TRBV6-1; TRBD1 might be the D (6 bases). This CDR3 has 15 residues. V was clipped by 1 base and J by 3 bases, with 12 bases between them. The V gene's germline CDR1 is MNHNS and CDR2 SASEGT. Here the CDR3 DNA reads TGTGCCAGCAGTGAAGAGGCAGGGGTGTACACTGAAGCTTTCTTT. This codes for CASSEEAGVYTEAFF.

V usage is TRBV7-3 and J usage is TRBJ2-5, with TRBD2 matching over 11 bases. This CDR3 spans 14 amino acids. The V gene end was trimmed by 5 bases and the J gene end by 10 bases; junction bases not matched to a gene: 9. Germline loops: CDR1 SGHTA, CDR2 FQGTGA. The CDR3 DNA sequence: TGTGCCAGCAGCGCCGACTCTAGCGGGAGGATCCAGTACTTC. It codes for CASSADSSGRIQYF.

The rearrangement joins TRBV9 to TRBJ2-7; no firm D call. This CDR3 is built from 14 residues. Germline V gene lookup returns CDR1 SGDLS and CDR2 YYNGEE. Deletions cut 4 bases from V and 4 bases from J, with 15 bases between. The DNA of the CDR3 is TGTGCCAGCAGCCCTTCCCCGCGGATATACGAGCAGTACTTC. Residues: CASSPSPRIYEQYF.

J is TRBJ1-1 and V is TRBV5-4; D gene unclear. The germline gives CDR1 SGHNT, CDR2 YYREEE (reference sequence). V lost 0 bases and J lost 6, with 15 bases in between. This CDR3 has 15 amino acids. DNA for the CDR3: TGTGCCAGCAGCTTGGAGGGCGGGGTTGGTGCTGAAGCTTTCTTT. Its protein product is CASSLEGGVGAEAFF.

The CDR3 DNA reads TGTGCCAGCAGCTTGGCCATGACAGGGGATCAGCCCCAGCATTTT. Translated, it gives CASSLAMTGDQPQHF. The chain couples TRBV5-6 to TRBJ1-5; TRBD1 aligns across 8 bases. The junction had 4 bases not matched to a gene; V was cut back by 0 bases and J by 5 bases. From germline, CDR1 is SGHDT and CDR2 YYEEEE. This CDR3 contains 15 residues. Drawing the rest from reference TRBV5-6 and TRBJ1-5, the complete variable domain is DAGVTQSPTHLIKTRGQQVTLRCSPKSGHDTVSWYQQALGQGPQFIFQYYEEEERQRGNFPDRFSGHQFPNYSSELNVNALLLGDSALYLCASSLAMTGDQPQHFGDGTRLSIL.

The genes are TRBV2 and TRBJ2-3, with 7 positions matching TRBD2. V lost 7 bases and J lost 2; bases outside the gene matches: 12. CDR3 length equals 16 residues. In germline, CDR1 is SNHLY, CDR2 FYNNEI. CDR3 in DNA: TGTGCCAGCACGGACGGGGCTAGCGGATACACAGATACGCAGTATTTT. It translates to CASTDGASGYTDTQYF.

This sequence joins TRBV6-1 and TRBJ2-7; the match to TRBD2 covers 10 bases. Germline V gene sequence: CDR1 MNHNS, CDR2 SASEGT. This CDR3 is 15 amino acids long. Germline trimming cut 0 bases from V and 1 base from J; bases unmatched to any gene: 0. The CDR3 DNA follows: TGTGCCAGCAGTGAAGCAGCGGGAGGGTCCTACGAGCAGTACTTC. This gives the protein CASSEAAGGSYEQYF.

The J gene is TRBJ2-5, the V gene TRBV5-4, with D hard to call. Trimming took 0 bases from V and 1 from J, leaving 1 base between them. CDR3 length: 12 amino acids. CDR1 is SGHNT and CDR2 is YYREEE in the germline V gene (reference sequence). CDR3 bases: TGTGCCAGCAGCTTGGGCCAAGAGACCCAGTACTTC. This codes for CASSLGQETQYF.

The table lists this clone with a count of one. This chain joins TRBV7-9 and TRBJ2-5; a weak D match, TRBD2 (5 bases). The CDR3 loop spans 13 amino acids. CDR1 is SEHNR, CDR2 FQNEAQ, per germline (reference sequence). The V end lost 3 bases, the J end lost 5 bases, and 10 bases lay between the germline ends. The DNA for the CDR3 is TGTGCCAGCAGCTTTCCTAGAGGGGAGACCCAGTACTTC. Translated: CASSFPRGETQYF.

Only a few counts were recorded for this clone. V usage is TRBV9 and J usage is TRBJ2-1, with TRBD1 as a possible D gene (6 bases). The CDR3 is 14 residues long. In germline, CDR1 is SGDLS, CDR2 YYNGEE. The V end lost 4 bases, the J end lost 3 bases, and 11 bases lay between the germline ends. The CDR3 DNA is TGTGCCAGCAGCCCTCGGACAGACTACAATGAGCAGTTCTTC. It encodes CASSPRTDYNEQFF.

V gene TRBV2 combines with J gene TRBJ1-5; the D is unclear. The V and J ends lost 6 bases and 2 bases respectively, with 11 bases between them. CDR1 is SNHLY and CDR2 is FYNNEI in the germline V gene. The CDR3 is made up of 14 amino acids. The CDR3 sequence: CASSPLVGNQPQHF. The CDR3 bases are TGTGCCAGCAGCCCTCTCGTGGGCAATCAGCCCCAGCATTTT.

The chain couples TRBV15 to TRBJ2-3, with 7 bases that match TRBD2. The trim removed 3 bases at V and 2 bases at J, leaving 5 bases unmatched. This CDR3 comprises 15 residues. In germline, CDR1 is LNHNV, CDR2 YYDKDF (reference sequence). The CDR3 protein is CATSRSGGPTDTQYF. As DNA, the CDR3 is TGTGCCACCAGCAGGTCGGGAGGCCCCACAGATACGCAGTATTTT. Looking up the rest from reference TRBV15 and TRBJ2-3 gives the full variable domain: DAMVIQNPRYQVTQFGKPVTLSCSQTLNHNVMYWYQQKSSQAPKLLFHYYDKDFNNEADTPDNFQSRRPNTSFCFLDIRSPGLGDTAMYLCATSRSGGPTDTQYFGPGTRLTVL.

CDR3 in amino acids: CASSPEGQNTEAFF. In nucleotides, the CDR3 is TGCGCCAGCAGCCCTGAAGGACAAAACACTGAAGCTTTCTTT. The genes are TRBV5-1 and TRBJ1-1, with a possible D match to TRBD1 (5 bases). The CDR3 covers 14 residues. In germline, CDR1 is SGHRS, CDR2 YFSETQ. V was shortened by 4 bases and J by 2 bases, with 12 bases between the two germline ends.

Here the CDR3 reads CASVGGTAGLSNEQFF. The CDR3, as DNA: TGCGCCAGTGTGGGGGGGACGGCCGGGCTATCCAATGAGCAGTTCTTC. V usage is TRBV5-1 and J usage is TRBJ2-1; 7 nucleotides agree with TRBD2. CDR1 and CDR2 (germline): SGHRS, YFSETQ. The ends lost 8 bases at V and 6 bases at J; junction bases unmatched: 17. The CDR3 contains 16 residues.

The genes are TRBV7-9 and TRBJ1-5; D is ambiguous. The CDR3 spans 16 residues. V lost 2 bases to trimming and J lost 0 bases, with 11 bases between them. In germline, CDR1 is SEHNR, CDR2 FQNEAQ (reference sequence). CDR3 DNA sequence: TGTGCCAGCAGCTTACCAGCAAGCCTTAGCAATCAGCCCCAGCATTTT. Its translation is CASSLPASLSNQPQHF. Looking up the rest from reference TRBV7-9 and TRBJ1-5 gives the full variable domain: DTGVSQNPRHKITKRGQNVTFRCDPISEHNRLYWYRQTLGQGPEFLTYFQNEAQLEKSRLLSDRFSAERPKGSFSTLEIQRTEQGDSAMYLCASSLPASLSNQPQHFGDGTRLSIL.

V gene TRBV30 combines with J gene TRBJ2-7; 10 bases agree with TRBD2. The germline gives CDR1 GTSNPN, CDR2 SVGIG (reference sequence). V gave up 5 bases and J gave up 3 bases; unmatched junction bases: 10. The CDR3 loop spans 15 amino acids. CDR3 coding DNA: TGTGCCTGGGGACTAGCGGCTACGAGTTTCTACGAGCAGTACTTC. Amino acids: CAWGLAATSFYEQYF.

J is TRBJ1-1 and V is TRBV10-2; D is unresolved. V was trimmed by 6 bases and J by 5 bases, leaving 13 bases between them. The CDR3 spans 13 residues. Germline CDR1 is WSHSY and CDR2 is SAAADI. CDR3 coding DNA: TGCGCCAGCAGAATCCAGTTTGGGACTGAAGCTTTCTTT. Amino acid sequence: CASRIQFGTEAFF.

The chain employs TRBV30 and TRBJ1-5; 8 bases are shared with TRBD1. Per the germline V gene, CDR1 is GTSNPN and CDR2 is SVGIG (reference sequence). J was trimmed by 4 bases and V by 0 bases; bases with no gene match: 5. The CDR3 has 15 residues. The CDR3 DNA is TGTGCCTGGAGTGTGGGGACAGGCGAAAATCAGCCCCAGCATTTT. Its translation is CAWSVGTGENQPQHF.

The chain employs TRBV19 and TRBJ2-5; 9 nucleotides agree with TRBD2. With V trimmed by 0 bases and J by 4 bases, 9 bases remained unmatched. Germline V lookup: CDR1 LNHDA, CDR2 SQIVND (reference sequence). CDR3 length equals 17 residues. CDR3 sequence: CASSIDLGGRAGETQYF. The DNA of the CDR3 is TGTGCCAGTAGTATAGATCTTGGCGGGAGGGCCGGAGAGACCCAGTACTTC.

The chain joins TRBV6-4 to TRBJ1-5; D remains unclear. CDR1 and CDR2 from the germline V gene are MRHNA and SNTAGT. V was cut by 7 bases and J by 3 bases, with 7 bases left in between. The CDR3 runs 12 residues. The CDR3 sequence is CASIQPNQPQHF. CDR3 DNA: TGTGCCAGCATCCAGCCCAATCAGCCCCAGCATTTT.

Only one count was recorded for this clone. This chain links TRBV6-1 with TRBJ2-7; 7 bases agree with TRBD2. From germline, CDR1 is MNHNS and CDR2 SASEGT. The CDR3 loop spans 13 amino acids. V shed 5 bases, J shed 7 bases, and the junction held 8 bases outside the gene matches. The CDR3 loop reads CASSFQGEGEQYF. The CDR3 nucleotides are TGTGCCAGCAGTTTTCAAGGGGAGGGAGAGCAGTACTTC.

The rearrangement joins TRBV2 to TRBJ2-4; perhaps D is TRBD1 or TRBD2 (5 bases each). With 0 bases removed from V and 9 bases from J, the gap between germline ends came to 15 bases. Germline assignment: CDR1 SNHLY and CDR2 FYNNEI. This CDR3 region has 15 residues. The CDR3, as DNA: TGTGCCAGCAGTGAAGCGCTTGTTCCGGGACCCATTCAGTACTTC. Translating it yields CASSEALVPGPIQYF.

The rearrangement joins TRBV27 to TRBJ1-2; a weak D match, TRBD1 (5 bases). Trimming stripped 6 bases from V and 5 bases from J, with 19 bases between. The CDR3 sequence is 15 residues long. The germline V gene has CDR1 MNHEY and CDR2 SMNVEV (reference sequence). CDR3 in amino acids: CASRPNQQVVYGYTF. DNA of the CDR3: TGTGCCAGCAGACCGAACCAACAGGTTGTTTATGGCTACACCTTC.

Here the CDR3 DNA reads TGCAGTGCTAGGTGGGGGGATACGCAGTATTTT. It is translated as CSARWGDTQYF. This chain links TRBV20-1 with TRBJ2-3; D possibly matches TRBD1 or TRBD2 (5 bases each). The germline V gene has CDR1 DFQATT and CDR2 SNEGSKA (reference sequence). The CDR3 covers 11 residues. V was trimmed by 3 bases and J by 6 bases, leaving 7 bases between them.